Shown below are 14 T cell receptor beta chains from a single sample sequenced in a study of regulatory T cells in long-lasting Graves disease. Specified time point: newly diagnosed GD, antithyroid drugs for less than 3 months. The TCR library was made from RNA that had been extracted from PBMCs in TRIzol. Arm-PCR with iRepertoire HTBI primers amplified the CDR3 regions for these TCR beta libraries. MiXCR, applied by TCRdb to the multiplex PCR reads, yields one record per CDR3 protein. The table includes about 210,000 distinct CDR3 sequences, around 19% detected once. The same sample was also used in a study of T cells in Graves' hyperthyroidism and ophthalmopathy.

The source was peripheral blood mononuclear cells (PBMCs), collected at new diagnosis, from a patient treated with antithyroid drugs. The receptors were sampled from a woman in her 30s with Graves disease.

This clonotype was counted many times. The chain employs TRBV5-5 and TRBJ2-7; a weak D match, TRBD2 (5 bases). V lost 0 bases and J 7 bases, leaving 14 bases between the germline ends. The CDR3 contains 14 residues. CDR1 SGHKS and CDR2 YYEKEE come from the germline V gene (reference sequence). Here the CDR3 reads CASSLVGWGDEQYF. The CDR3 DNA follows: TGTGCCAGCAGCTTGGTGGGGTGGGGAGATGAGCAGTACTTC.

The table lists this clonotype with many counts. The J gene is TRBJ2-2, the V gene TRBV12-3 or TRBV12-4, with TRBD2 identical over 8 bases. Germline trimming cut 7 bases from V and 4 bases from J; bases unmatched to any gene: 11. The CDR3 loop spans 16 amino acids. The CDR3 loop is CASTSLRGGPTGELFF. The CDR3 DNA reads as TGTGCCAGCACCTCTTTACGGGGGGGCCCCACCGGGGAGCTGTTTTTT.

This sequence joins TRBV2 and TRBJ2-1; TRBD2 agrees at 7 bases. This CDR3 is built from 14 residues. V dropped 2 bases and J dropped 5; count of bases not matched to a gene: 3. Germline V CDR1 and CDR2: SNHLY, FYNNEI. The CDR3 nucleotides read TGTGCCAGCAGTGAACAGCTAGCGGACAATGAGCAGTTCTTC. Translation: CASSEQLADNEQFF.

For this clonotype: Compared with germline, one end of the junction differs, possibly owing to a read error. The rearrangement joins TRBV6-2 or TRBV6-3 to TRBJ1-1; 7 bases map to TRBD1. Per germline, CDR1 MNHEY and CDR2 SVGEGT. The CDR3 has 12 residues. The CDR3, as DNA: TGTGCCGGCAGGGGGTCGCCGACCCGAGCTTTCTTT. Protein sequence: CAGRGSPTRAFF.

Ten or more counts support this clonotype. The chain joins TRBV28 to TRBJ1-4; 8 positions match TRBD1. The CDR3 extends over 16 amino acids. Germline V gives CDR1 MDHEN, CDR2 SYDVKM. V was clipped by 2 bases and J by 5 bases; unmatched bases: 7. The CDR3 is CASSLPRGPQNEKLFF. In nucleotides, the CDR3 is TGTGCCAGCAGTTTACCCAGGGGGCCACAGAATGAAAAACTGTTTTTT.

This clonotype was observed many times. The V call is TRBV30, the J call TRBJ1-5; no reliable D call. Germline CDR1 is GTSNPN and CDR2 is SVGIG (reference sequence). CDR3 length: 15 amino acids. Trimming left V 0 bases short and J 4 bases short, with 13 bases between. The CDR3: CAWSVGIGDNQPQHF. The CDR3 nucleotides read TGTGCCTGGAGTGTCGGGATCGGGGATAATCAGCCCCAGCATTTT.

This clonotype turned up a few times. The chain combines TRBV4-1 with TRBJ1-1; D is unclear. The CDR3 is 11 residues long. In germline, CDR1 is MGHRA, CDR2 YSYEKL. V was cut by 2 bases and J by 11 bases, with 9 bases left in between. The CDR3 nucleotides are TGCGCCAGCAGCCAATCAGACCGGGCTTTCTTT. The encoded protein is CASSQSDRAFF.

This clonotype was picked up many times. The V gene is TRBV20-1, the J gene TRBJ1-1; a weak D match, TRBD1 (5 bases). Trimming pared 3 bases from V and 0 bases from J, leaving 8 bases between. The germline gives CDR1 DFQATT, CDR2 SNEGSKA (reference sequence). CDR3 length: 13 residues. CDR3 residues: CSARGVVNTEAFF. The CDR3 DNA follows: TGCAGTGCTAGGGGGGTCGTGAACACTGAAGCTTTCTTT.

This clonotype appeared many times. The V gene is TRBV28, the J gene TRBJ2-6; 7 bases align to TRBD1. Trimming removed 7 bases from V and 4 bases from J; junction bases left unmatched: 16. This CDR3 is built from 18 residues. Per germline, CDR1 MDHEN and CDR2 SYDVKM. This CDR3 is CASTGNRGAREGANVLTF. CDR3 nucleotide sequence: TGTGCCAGCACTGGGAACAGGGGCGCGAGAGAAGGGGCCAACGTCCTGACTTTC. Variable domain in full (rest from reference TRBV28 and TRBJ2-6): DVKVTQSSRYLVKRTGEKVFLECVQDMDHENMFWYRQDPGLGLRLIYFSYDVKMKEKGDIPEGYSVSREKKERFSLILESASTNQTSMYLCASTGNRGAREGANVLTFGAGSRLTVL.

In this sample, this clonotype turned up many times. CDR3 loop: CAWSWTGGGGYTF. The CDR3 DNA is TGTGCCTGGAGTTGGACAGGGGGGGGCGGCTACACCTTC. The genes are TRBV30 and TRBJ1-2, with 10 nucleotides matching TRBD1. Germline CDR1 reads GTSNPN; CDR2 reads SVGIG (reference sequence). The CDR3 length is 13 residues. Trimming took 2 bases from V and 8 from J; bases not matched to a gene: 5.

This clonotype was counted a few times. This chain links TRBV6-2 or TRBV6-3 with TRBJ2-3; D remains ambiguous. The CDR3 consists of 14 residues. Trimming left V 11 bases short and J 1 base short, with 16 bases between. The germline gives CDR1 MNHEY, CDR2 SVGEGT. The CDR3 is CAGTTGKGTDTQYF. In DNA, the CDR3 is TGTGCCGGCACGACGGGTAAGGGCACAGATACGCAGTATTTT.

This clonotype was detected ten times or more. The chain joins TRBV6-2 or TRBV6-3 to TRBJ1-6; TRBD1 matches at 7 bases. Germline trimming cut 6 bases from V and 7 bases from J; bases unmatched to any gene: 6. Germline lookup yields CDR1 MNHEY and CDR2 SVGEGT. The length of the CDR3 is 14 residues. The CDR3, as DNA: TGTGCCAGCAGGTCGACAGGGATCAATTCACCCCTCCACTTT. It codes for CASRSTGINSPLHF.

This clonotype was seen only a few times. One base away lies a much larger clone, so this may be a sequencing read error. This chain links TRBV3-1 with TRBJ2-7; the match to TRBD2 covers 9 bases. V lost 3 bases and J lost 6; bases outside the gene matches: 3. The germline V gene has CDR1 LGHDT and CDR2 YNNKEL (reference sequence). The CDR3 runs 13 residues. The DNA for the CDR3 is TGTGCCAGCAGCCAGAGTAGCGGGGGCGAGCAGTACTTC. Translation: CASSQSSGGEQYF.

This clonotype showed up many times. J is TRBJ2-3 and V is TRBV3-1; 12 nucleotides match TRBD2. The CDR3 sequence is 17 residues long. Germline V gene data show CDR1 as LGHDT and CDR2 as YNNKEL (reference sequence). The ends lost 2 bases at V and 0 bases at J; junction bases unmatched: 3. Here the CDR3 DNA reads TGTGCCAGCAGCCAATTCGGGACTAGCGGGAGCACAGATACGCAGTATTTT. This encodes CASSQFGTSGSTDTQYF.